This entry features one T cell receptor beta chain sequence. Antigen unknown. A J-beta primer mix and a sample-barcoded 5' primer were used in a second PCR of roughly 6 to 11 cycles. With 12 random nucleotides, a template-switch adaptor tagged each individual cDNA molecule. TCRdb processed the 5' RACE reads anew with MiXCR; each CDR3 protein has one entry. The sample carries around 710,000 distinct CDR3 sequences, approximately 43% recorded once. The sample is drawn from a study of blood T cells in healthy people across ages. Study-wide results and limits: Fewer expanded clones and more diversity marked long-lived versus aged donors.

V dropped 4 bases and J dropped 7; count of bases not matched to a gene: 14. Germline lookup yields CDR1 DFQATT and CDR2 SNEGSKA (reference sequence). This CDR3 has 15 residues. The sequenced material came from blood. This chain links TRBV20-1 with TRBJ2-7, with TRBD1 matching over 9 bases. This TCR was sampled from a woman in her fifties or sixties in good health. CDR3 sequence: CSAIFGTGNYNEQYF. The DNA for the CDR3 is TGCAGTGCTATTTTTGGGACAGGGAATTACAATGAGCAGTACTTC.